Listed here are 31 T cell receptor beta chains from one sample, sequenced in a study of blood T cell repertoires in COVID-19. Sequencing was performed with immunoSEQ multiplex PCR; in TCRdb, only in-frame clones are kept and a portion is missing. This table holds some 120,000 clones, roughly 79% found once. The sample comprised peripheral blood. The source is a human donor in a cohort sampled during active COVID-19.

This rearrangement joins TRBV12-5 to TRBJ2-1, with 8 bases lining up with TRBD2. V was pared by 6 bases and J by 5 bases, with 15 bases of the junction left unmatched. There are 17 residues in the CDR3. Germline CDR1 is LGHNT and CDR2 is FRNRAP. The CDR3: CASGPGGGGVVDNEQFF. For the CDR3, the DNA is TGTGCTAGTGGCCCCGGGGGGGGCGGCGTGGTAGACAATGAGCAGTTCTTC.

The chain links TRBV28 to TRBJ1-6; 7 bases match TRBD1. V gave up 3 bases and J gave up 4 bases; unmatched junction bases: 9. Germline CDR1 MDHEN, CDR2 SYDVKM. The CDR3 extends over 17 amino acids. CDR3 sequence (DNA): TGTGCCAGCAGTTTGCTGACAGGGCCTGGTTATAATTCACCCCTCCACTTT. Amino acid sequence: CASSLLTGPGYNSPLHF.

The genes are TRBV5-6 and TRBJ2-7; D perhaps matches TRBD2 (5 bases). Trimming removed 0 bases at V and 4 bases at J, with 11 bases between. The CDR3 is made up of 14 amino acids. Per the germline V gene, CDR1 is SGHDT and CDR2 is YYEEEE. The CDR3 reads CASSLAPEEYEQYF. The CDR3 DNA follows: TGTGCCAGCAGCTTGGCTCCGGAGGAGTACGAGCAGTACTTC.

J is TRBJ1-2 and V is TRBV7-9, with TRBD1 identical over 7 bases. Germline values: CDR1 SEHNR, CDR2 FQNEAQ (reference sequence). The CDR3 covers 13 residues. After removal of 5 bases from V and 8 bases from J, the junction contained 8 bases not matched to a gene. The CDR3 loop reads CASSEGQMGGYTF. CDR3 sequence (DNA): TGTGCCAGCAGCGAGGGACAGATGGGAGGCTACACCTTC.

The chain couples TRBV3-1 (or the pseudogene TRBV3-2) to TRBJ1-6; 7 bases are a match to TRBD1. Germline CDR1 and CDR2: LGHDT and YNNKEL (reference sequence). There are 15 residues in the CDR3. After removal of 5 bases from V and 4 bases from J, the junction contained 5 bases not matched to a gene. CDR3 coding DNA: TGTGCCAGCAGCGCAGGCAGGGGGTATAATTCACCCCTCCACTTT. It yields the protein CASSAGRGYNSPLHF.

The chain combines TRBV7-8 with TRBJ2-5, with a possible D match to TRBD1 (5 bases). CDR1 is SGHVS and CDR2 is FQNEAQ in the germline V gene. The CDR3 contains 16 residues. V lost 5 bases, J lost 2 bases, and 18 bases lay in between. CDR3 nucleotides: TGTGCCAGCAGCCCAACGGCAGCGAAGGGGCAAGAGACCCAGTACTTC. Amino acid sequence: CASSPTAAKGQETQYF.

This clone was seen ten or more times. The rearrangement uses TRBV27 and TRBJ2-1; D is perhaps TRBD1 (5 bases). This CDR3 is built from 17 residues. Germline values: CDR1 MNHEY, CDR2 SMNVEV (reference sequence). V dropped 4 bases and J dropped 0 bases, with 16 bases sitting between them. The DNA for the CDR3 is TGTGCCAGCAGTTACCCCACCTCGACAGTCTCCTACAATGAGCAGTTCTTC. Encoded protein: CASSYPTSTVSYNEQFF.

The rearrangement links TRBV19 to TRBJ2-7; D ambiguous. Germline V lookup: CDR1 LNHDA, CDR2 SQIVND (reference sequence). This CDR3 region has 14 residues. Trimming removed 5 bases at V and 2 bases at J, with 13 bases between. CDR3 sequence reads: CASSLLGSPYEQYF. CDR3 coding DNA: TGTGCCAGTAGTCTTCTAGGATCCCCCTACGAGCAGTACTTC. The full variable domain, with the rest looked up from reference TRBV19 and TRBJ2-7, is DGGITQSPKYLFRKEGQNVTLSCEQNLNHDAMYWYRQDPGQGLRLIYYSQIVNDFQKGDIAEGYSVSREKKESFPLTVTSAQKNPTAFYLCASSLLGSPYEQYFGPGTRLTVT.

In regard to this clone: This CDR3 is also generated by other DNA sequences in the sample. J is TRBJ1-3 and V is TRBV9; possible D gene TRBD1, 6 bases. CDR3 size: 14 residues. Germline-derived CDR1 and CDR2 are SGDLS and YYNGEE. V dropped 3 bases and J dropped 1 base, with 8 bases sitting between them. As DNA, the CDR3 is TGTGCCAGCAGCGCGGACAGTTCTGGAAACACCATATATTTT. Encoded protein: CASSADSSGNTIYF.

This chain links TRBV27 with TRBJ1-1, with D perhaps TRBD1 (5 bases). CDR1 and CDR2 (germline): MNHEY, SMNVEV (reference sequence). V was trimmed by 5 bases and J by 4 bases, leaving 11 bases between them. The CDR3 totals 13 residues. DNA of the CDR3: TGTGCCAGCAGTCGGAACCAGGGCACTGAAGCTTTCTTT. This encodes CASSRNQGTEAFF.

This sequence joins TRBV3-1 (or the pseudogene TRBV3-2) and TRBJ1-1, with 7 positions matching TRBD1. The CDR3 runs to 16 residues. The V gene end was trimmed by 1 base and the J gene end by 0 bases; junction bases not matched to a gene: 5. Germline V gives CDR1 LGHDT, CDR2 YNNKEL (reference sequence). The CDR3 DNA reads TGTGCCAGCAGCCAAGGACAGGGAAGCATGAACACTGAAGCTTTCTTT. Its protein product is CASSQGQGSMNTEAFF.

J is TRBJ2-7 and V is TRBV19, with D perhaps TRBD1 (5 bases). The CDR3 has 14 residues. CDR1 is LNHDA and CDR2 is SQIVND in the germline V gene (reference sequence). V lost 6 bases and J 0 bases, leaving 12 bases between the germline ends. The CDR3 is CASRVAGSSYEQYF. As DNA, the CDR3 is TGTGCCAGTAGAGTAGCAGGGTCCTCCTACGAGCAGTACTTC.

This chain links TRBV5-8 with TRBJ1-2; TRBD1 might be the D (5 bases). Trimming stripped 1 base from V and 5 bases from J, with 12 bases between. Germline V gives CDR1 SGHTS, CDR2 YDEGEE. This CDR3 contains 14 residues. The DNA of the CDR3 is TGTGCCAGCAGCTTGAGACAGAATACGTATGGCTACACCTTC. Translating it yields CASSLRQNTYGYTF.

The gene calls are TRBV4-1 and TRBJ2-2, with 9 bases matching TRBD1. V trimming: 1 base; J trimming: 1 base; junction bases outside the gene matches: 7. The CDR3 is made up of 18 amino acids. Looked up from germline, CDR1 is MGHRA and CDR2 is YSYEKL. CDR3 residues: CASSQAIPGQGNTGELFF. The CDR3 region has the DNA TGCGCCAGCAGCCAAGCAATTCCGGGACAGGGGAACACCGGGGAGCTGTTTTTT.

V gene TRBV20-1 combines with J gene TRBJ1-6; 8 bases map to TRBD1. This CDR3 has 15 residues. Germline CDR1 and CDR2: DFQATT and SNEGSKA (reference sequence). Unmatched junction bases numbered 10, after V lost 3 bases and J lost 9 bases. The CDR3 loop is CSASRMGQEASPLHF. CDR3 coding DNA: TGCAGTGCTAGTAGAATGGGACAGGAGGCTTCACCCCTCCACTTT.

The genes are TRBV5-4 and TRBJ2-1; 9 nucleotides line up with TRBD1. V trimming: 5 bases; J trimming: 3 bases; junction bases outside the gene matches: 6. Germline V gene sequence: CDR1 SGHNT, CDR2 YYREEE (reference sequence). CDR3 size: 15 residues. CDR3 amino acids: CASSYDRGNYNEQFF. The CDR3 DNA reads as TGTGCCAGCAGTTACGACAGGGGGAACTACAATGAGCAGTTCTTC.

This clone occurred a few times. The chain joins TRBV5-4 to TRBJ2-1; 9 bases map to TRBD2. Germline values: CDR1 SGHNT, CDR2 YYREEE (reference sequence). This CDR3 is built from 15 residues. Germline trimming cut 9 bases from V and 8 bases from J; bases unmatched to any gene: 15. The CDR3 DNA is TGTGCCACCCTCCGGGCGGGGGGGCCTAATTATGAGCAGTTCTTC. As protein: CATLRAGGPNYEQFF.

The chain carries TRBV24-1 and TRBJ2-1; 8 bases map to TRBD1. Germline V gene data show CDR1 as KGHDR and CDR2 as SFDVKD. The CDR3 covers 12 residues. The V gene end was trimmed by 7 bases and the J gene end by 8 bases; junction bases not matched to a gene: 3. DNA for the CDR3: TGTGCCACCAGGGACAGGGTGGATGAGCAGTTCTTC. Translated, it gives CATRDRVDEQFF.

This rearrangement joins TRBV19 to TRBJ2-7, with D maybe TRBD1 (6 bases). The V gene's germline CDR1 is LNHDA and CDR2 SQIVND (reference sequence). V dropped 6 bases and J dropped 0 bases, with 21 bases sitting between them. This CDR3 is built from 17 residues. The CDR3, as DNA: TGTGCCAGTAGCAACCAATCCGGACAGAGCACCTCCTACGAGCAGTACTTC. It translates to CASSNQSGQSTSYEQYF.

The chain recombines TRBV5-1 with TRBJ2-7; 10 nucleotides line up with TRBD1. Germline assignment: CDR1 SGHRS and CDR2 YFSETQ. CDR3 size: 16 residues. With 0 bases clipped from V and 4 bases from J, the junction kept 7 bases outside the gene matches. CDR3 DNA: TGCGCCAGCAGCTTGGTGGGGACAGGGGTCCTGTACGAGCAGTACTTC. It is translated as CASSLVGTGVLYEQYF. The variable domain in full, with the rest retrieved from reference TRBV5-1 and TRBJ2-7, is KAGVTQTPRYLIKTRGQQVTLSCSPISGHRSVSWYQQTPGQGLQFLFEYFSETQRNKGNFPGRFSGRQFSNSRSEMNVSTLELGDSALYLCASSLVGTGVLYEQYFGPGTRLTVT.

This chain joins TRBV7-9 and TRBJ1-1; D may be TRBD1 (5 bases). The V and J ends lost 5 bases and 0 bases respectively, with 7 bases between them. CDR1 and CDR2 from the germline V gene are SEHNR and FQNEAQ (reference sequence). This CDR3 region has 13 residues. In DNA form, the CDR3 reads TGTGCCAGCAGCCGACAGATGAACACTGAAGCTTTCTTT. It translates to CASSRQMNTEAFF.

The chain joins TRBV18 to TRBJ1-3; D might be TRBD1 (5 bases). V was shortened by 3 bases and J by 0 bases, with 12 bases between the two germline ends. Germline assignment: CDR1 KGHSH and CDR2 LQKENI. The CDR3 is made up of 16 amino acids. The CDR3 bases are TGTGCCAGCTCACCGGGGGGGATCGGCTCTGGAAACACCATATATTTT. This gives the protein CASSPGGIGSGNTIYF.

The chain's CDR3 is CASSLGHSNTGELFF. As DNA, the CDR3 is TGCGCCAGCAGCTTGGGACACTCGAACACCGGGGAGCTGTTTTTT. This chain links TRBV5-1 with TRBJ2-2; D gene unclear. V lost 0 bases and J lost 0, with 6 bases in between. CDR3 length equals 15 residues. The germline V gene encodes CDR1 SGHRS and CDR2 YFSETQ.

V is TRBV5-6 and J is TRBJ1-2, with TRBD1 identical over 7 bases. Losses at the gene ends were 2 bases for V and 4 bases for J; bases not matched to a gene: 8. This CDR3 has 15 residues. In germline, CDR1 is SGHDT, CDR2 YYEEEE. CDR3 nucleotides: TGTGCCAGCAGCTTTCAGGACAGGAGGAGCTATGGCTACACCTTC. It is translated as CASSFQDRRSYGYTF.

This chain joins TRBV5-1 and TRBJ2-5; D remains ambiguous. Germline CDR1 SGHRS, CDR2 YFSETQ. The V gene lost 4 bases and the J gene lost 4 bases, with 23 bases spanning the gap. The CDR3 spans 17 residues. As DNA, the CDR3 is TGCGCCAGCAGCCCCCCTCAGGCCCCCTACGCCTCAGAGACCCAGTACTTC. Its protein is CASSPPQAPYASETQYF.

The chain recombines TRBV6-5 with TRBJ1-2; D remains unclear. Trimming took 2 bases from V and 6 from J, leaving 13 bases between them. CDR3 length: 14 amino acids. The germline CDR1 and CDR2 sequences are MNHEY and SVGAGI. Here the CDR3 DNA reads TGTGCCAGCAGTTACCGCACACCAGCGGATGGCTACACCTTC. It codes for CASSYRTPADGYTF.

This clone turned up a few times. CDR3 DNA: TGTGCCAGCAGCCCGCGTAGATGGGAGCTGTTTTTT. It yields the protein CASSPRRWELFF. The chain links TRBV5-8 to TRBJ2-2, with D unresolved. The CDR3 is 12 amino acids. The V and J ends lost 4 bases and 9 bases respectively, with 10 bases between them. Germline assignment: CDR1 SGHTS and CDR2 YDEGEE.

V is TRBV11-2 and J is TRBJ1-2, with D unclear. Deletions cut 4 bases from V and 8 bases from J, with 23 bases between. This CDR3 spans 16 amino acids. CDR1 and CDR2 from the germline V gene are SGHAT and FQNNGV. The CDR3 here is CASSSRIGSPVGGYTF. In DNA, the CDR3 is TGTGCCAGCAGCTCCAGGATTGGATCGCCTGTAGGAGGCTACACCTTC.

The rearrangement links TRBV6-5 to TRBJ2-5; 10 nucleotides line up with TRBD1. Germline values: CDR1 MNHEY, CDR2 SVGAGI. The length of the CDR3 is 14 residues. The V and J ends lost 10 bases and 5 bases, in that order; junction bases with no gene match: 10. DNA for the CDR3: TGTGCCACTACCGCGACAGGGGGCAAGGAGACCCAGTACTTC. It encodes CATTATGGKETQYF.

The chain employs TRBV5-8 and TRBJ2-2; D perhaps matches TRBD1 (8 bases). This CDR3 spans 17 amino acids. Trimming shortened V by 1 base and J by 5 bases, and 18 bases separated the two germline ends. Germline loops: CDR1 SGHTS, CDR2 YDEGEE. This CDR3 is CASSLRTGRASTGELFF. CDR3 DNA sequence: TGTGCCAGCAGCTTGCGGACAGGGAGGGCTTCTACCGGGGAGCTGTTTTTT. Drawing the rest from reference TRBV5-8 and TRBJ2-2, the complete variable domain is EAGVTQSPTHLIKTRGQQATLRCSPISGHTSVYWYQQALGLGLQFLLWYDEGEERNRGNFPPRFSGRQFPNYSSELNVNALELEDSALYLCASSLRTGRASTGELFFGEGSRLTVL.

The rearrangement joins TRBV7-2 to TRBJ2-3; 10 bases agree with TRBD2. CDR3 length: 18 residues. J lost 3 bases, V lost 5 bases, and 14 bases had no gene match. Germline V gene lookup returns CDR1 SGHTA and CDR2 FQGNSA. CDR3 sequence (DNA): TGTGCCAGCAGCCTCGACTTCAGCGGGGGGGTTGGGACAGATACGCAGTATTTT. It codes for CASSLDFSGGVGTDTQYF.